The rows below give T cell receptor beta chains drawn from one sample of a study of OX40 agonist ivuxolimab in advanced cancers. Data came from immunoSEQ multiplex PCR; TCRdb stores just in-frame clones and leaves some out. The table shows tens of thousands of clones, with approximately 89% occurring only once. The sequencing used CD4+ or CD8+ T cells sorted from blood, collected in a trial of the OX40 agonist ivuxolimab. These receptors were taken from an adult with an advanced solid tumor such as melanoma, head and neck, liver or kidney cancer. CDR3s include the opening cysteine and the closing phenylalanine or tryptophan. The order of the fields is D gene, J gene, V gene, clone size, CDR3 DNA, CDR3 protein. D genes are given only for firm matches. Only part of the rows carry a size: once, few, many, or a class if the clone is expanded.

NA,TRBJ2-5,TRBV11-2,NA,TGTGCCAGCACCTATGATTGGTTTCAGCCCCAAGAGACCCAGTACTTC,CASTYDWFQPQETQYF
NA,TRBJ1-5,TRBV28,NA,TGTGCCAGCAAACTAAAGGGGAGGGATAGCAATCAGCCCCAGCATTTT,CASKLKGRDSNQPQHF
NA,TRBJ2-7,TRBV6-1,NA,TGTGCCAGCAGTGAATCAGGGACGACCTACGAGCAGTACTTC,CASSESGTTYEQYF
NA,TRBJ1-2,TRBV10-3,NA,TGTGCCATCAGTGAGTCTCTCCTCTCTAGACTCCAGAGACGCCCGGGGGGGGAGGATGGCTACACCTTC,CAISESLLSRLQRRPGGEDGYTF
TRBD1,TRBJ1-5,TRBV4-3,NA,TGCGCCAGCAGTACCGGGACAGGGCACAATCAGCCCCAGCATTTT,CASSTGTGHNQPQHF
TRBD1,TRBJ2-1,TRBV9,NA,TGTGCCAGCAGCGAGGACAGGGGACATAGGTACAGTGGGCAGTTCTTC,CASSEDRGHRYSGQFF
NA,TRBJ1-1,TRBV4-2,NA,TGTGCCAGCAGCCAAGCAGCATCTGGGGAGAACACTGAAGCTTTCTTT,CASSQAASGENTEAFF
NA,TRBJ1-2,TRBV29-1,NA,TGCAGCGTTGAGAGTACAGGAACTAACTATGGCTACACCTTC,CSVESTGTNYGYTF
NA,TRBJ1-1,TRBV5-1,NA,TGCGCCAGCAGCTTTTCTGGGACTGAAGCTTTCTTT,CASSFSGTEAFF
NA,TRBJ1-5,TRBV4-3,NA,TGCGCCAGCAGCCAGTGGGACGGAAACAATCAGCCCCAGCATTTT,CASSQWDGNNQPQHF
NA,TRBJ2-1,TRBV5-4,NA,TGTGCCAGCAGCTTGGACAGGACCGACAATGAGCAGTTCTTC,CASSLDRTDNEQFF
NA,TRBJ1-5,TRBV27,few,TGTGCCAGCAGTTTAAGGGGACAGCCCCAGCATTTT,CASSLRGQPQHF
TRBD1,TRBJ1-1,TRBV6-6,NA,TGTGCCAGCAGTTACGCCCAAGACAGGGTCAACACTGAAGCTTTCTTT,CASSYAQDRVNTEAFF
NA,TRBJ2-6,TRBV19,few,TGTGCCAGTACCGTCTCTGGGGCCAACGTCCTGACTTTC,CASTVSGANVLTF
TRBD2,TRBJ2-7,TRBV5-1,NA,TGCGCCAGCAGCTTAACTAGCGGGAGGGATCCCTACGAGCAGTACTTC,CASSLTSGRDPYEQYF
TRBD1,TRBJ2-3,TRBV7-3,NA,TGTGCCAGCAGCTTAAAGCCGGGGCAGGGGGAGACAGATACGCAGTATTTT,CASSLKPGQGETDTQYF
NA,TRBJ2-3,TRBV27,NA,TGTGCCAGCAGTTGGACAGGCACAGATACGCAGTATTTT,CASSWTGTDTQYF
NA,TRBJ1-4,TRBV28,NA,TGTGCCAGCAGTTCACGAGGGGAAACTAATGAAAAACTGTTTTTT,CASSSRGETNEKLFF
NA,TRBJ2-2,TRBV4-3,NA,TGCGCCAGCAGCCAAGATATGGATCGGGCCGGGGAGCTGTTTTTT,CASSQDMDRAGELFF
NA,TRBJ1-1,TRBV28,NA,TGTGCCAGCAGCAAAGACAGGACTGAAGCTTTCTTT,CASSKDRTEAFF
NA,TRBJ2-2,TRBV7-2,NA,TGTGCCAGCAGCCTACCCCCTAACACCGGGGAGCTGTTTTTT,CASSLPPNTGELFF
NA,TRBJ1-4,TRBV11-2,NA,TGTGCCAGCAGCCCTGGGCCGTACGAAAAACTGTTTTTT,CASSPGPYEKLFF